One sample yielded the 30 T cell receptor beta chains listed below, sequenced in a study of glioma-infiltrating T cells. Amplification of TCR alpha and beta CDR3 regions from RNA used iRepertoire nested multiplex PCR. TCRdb re-derived calls from the multiplex PCR reads in MiXCR, one entry per CDR3 protein. The data show 300,000 to 400,000 distinct CDR3 sequences, with around 45% seen just once and approximately 12% held by the top ten. Sequencing was performed on glioma tissue, nonneoplastic brain tissue, or PBMCs (not recorded which). The receptor set was obtained from a human donor with low-grade glioma or glioblastoma, undergoing nonglioma brain surgery, or in good health (not recorded which).

Ten or more counts support this clonotype. The chain combines TRBV12-3 or TRBV12-4 with TRBJ2-3; D call uncertain. The V end was cut by 2 bases, the J end by 10 bases, with 7 bases between. The CDR3 length is 11 residues. The CDR3 DNA reads as TGTGCCAGCAGTTTAACTAATGCGCAGTATTTT. The encoded protein is CASSLTNAQYF.

This clonotype was detected a few times. The chain is built from TRBV24-1 and TRBJ2-3; 9 positions agree with TRBD1. The V segment lost 9 bases and the J segment 3 bases; nucleotides outside the gene matches: 3. The CDR3 loop spans 13 amino acids. Germline CDR1 reads KGHDR; CDR2 reads SFDVKD. CDR3 nucleotides: TGTGCCACCTGGGACAGGGTGACAGATACGCAGTATTTT. Protein sequence: CATWDRVTDTQYF.

The gene calls are TRBV3-1 and TRBJ2-4, with D tentatively TRBD1 (7 bases). V was cut by 1 base and J by 6 bases, with 19 bases left in between. The germline CDR1 and CDR2 sequences are LGHDT and YNNKEL (reference sequence). CDR3 length equals 17 residues. CDR3 in DNA: TGTGCCAGCAGCCAAGTCGCGGGCAGGGGGGTAAGAAACATTCAGTACTTC. This encodes CASSQVAGRGVRNIQYF.

The sample holds a few counts of this clonotype. The chain combines TRBV27 with TRBJ2-2, with D perhaps matching TRBD1 (6 bases). V lost 2 bases, J lost 5 bases, and 12 bases lay in between. The CDR3 is 15 residues long. CDR1 and CDR2 (germline): MNHEY, SMNVEV (reference sequence). The CDR3 bases are TGTGCCAGCAGTTTAAACAGGGATAGTACCGGGGAGCTGTTTTTT. Amino acid sequence: CASSLNRDSTGELFF.

The chain carries TRBV20-1 and TRBJ2-7; possible D gene TRBD2, 6 bases. Germline CDR1 reads DFQATT; CDR2 reads SNEGSKA (reference sequence). The CDR3 is 15 residues long. The ends were cut back, 0 bases at V and 5 bases at J, with 17 bases in the middle. The CDR3 DNA is TGCAGTGCTAGAGATTCGGGGGAAGAGATCGACGAGCAGTACTTC. Its protein product is CSARDSGEEIDEQYF.

This clonotype has just a few counts. The V call is TRBV20-1, the J call TRBJ2-3; the match to TRBD2 covers 14 bases. This CDR3 has 15 residues. The V and J ends lost 6 bases and 6 bases, in that order; junction bases with no gene match: 8. Germline V CDR1 and CDR2: DFQATT, SNEGSKA (reference sequence). This CDR3 reads CSAPRLAGGVDTQYF. CDR3 nucleotide sequence: TGCAGTGCCCCTCGACTAGCGGGAGGGGTGGATACGCAGTATTTT.

J is TRBJ2-2 and V is TRBV28; TRBD2 might be the D (6 bases). Looked up from germline, CDR1 is MDHEN and CDR2 is SYDVKM. V was shortened by 6 bases and J by 5 bases, with 16 bases between the two germline ends. The CDR3 consists of 15 residues. CDR3 nucleotide sequence: TGTGCCAGCAGCTCGACTAGAGGGGAAACCGGGGAGCTGTTTTTT. This codes for CASSSTRGETGELFF.

The V and J genes are TRBV15 and TRBJ1-2; 8 bases are a match to TRBD1. CDR1 and CDR2 from the germline V gene are LNHNV and YYDKDF (reference sequence). The V and J ends lost 5 bases and 1 base, in that order; junction bases with no gene match: 3. The CDR3 runs 14 residues. The CDR3 is CATSPDRGNYGYTF. Written as DNA, the CDR3 is TGTGCCACCAGCCCTGACAGGGGTAACTATGGCTACACCTTC.

This clonotype was counted between two and nine times. This chain connects TRBV25-1 to TRBJ2-2, with a tentative D call TRBD2 (7 bases). Germline V CDR1 and CDR2: MGHDK, SYGVNS. V was clipped by 3 bases and J by 5 bases, with 10 bases between them. The CDR3 spans 14 residues. The CDR3 region is CASSEGGATGELFF. The CDR3 DNA follows: TGTGCCAGCAGTGAGGGGGGGGCGACCGGGGAGCTGTTTTTT.

The V and J genes are TRBV4-2 and TRBJ2-7; no clear D. Germline CDR1 reads LGHNA; CDR2 reads YNFKEQ. The CDR3 has 12 amino acids. V shed 0 bases and J shed 3 bases, with 3 bases lying between them. CDR3 loop: CASSQDGYEQYF. The CDR3 coding sequence is TGTGCCAGCAGCCAAGATGGCTACGAGCAGTACTTC.

V and J are TRBV2 and TRBJ1-1; D remains unclear. The CDR3 extends over 14 amino acids. Trimming cost V 3 bases and J 0 bases, with 8 bases left between them. Germline CDR1 reads SNHLY; CDR2 reads FYNNEI. This CDR3 reads CASSELNMNTEAFF. The DNA of the CDR3 is TGTGCCAGCAGTGAGTTGAACATGAACACTGAAGCTTTCTTT.

This clonotype appeared once. This may arise from a read error, as a much more abundant clone is one base away. This chain connects TRBV6-2 or TRBV6-3 to TRBJ1-5; D gene ambiguous. This CDR3 is built from 13 residues. CDR1 is MNHEY and CDR2 is SVGEGT in the germline V gene. The DNA for the CDR3 is TGTGCCAGCAGTTACTCCGGGGAACAGCACCAGCATTTT. Protein product: CASSYSGEQHQHF.

The sample holds a few counts of this clonotype. V is TRBV14 and J is TRBJ2-1, with TRBD2 matching over 7 bases. CDR3 length equals 15 residues. Losses at the gene ends were 5 bases for V and 6 bases for J; bases not matched to a gene: 10. CDR1 and CDR2 from the germline V gene are SGHDN and FVKESK. This CDR3 reads CASSSFGGRGNEQFF. CDR3 nucleotide sequence: TGTGCCAGCAGCTCCTTTGGCGGGAGAGGCAATGAGCAGTTCTTC.

This clonotype was counted ten times or more. The CDR3 DNA reads TGTGCCAGCAGTTATGTGAGGGGGCGCCCCGGCTATGGCTACACCTTC. Amino acid sequence: CASSYVRGRPGYGYTF. This chain joins TRBV6-5 and TRBJ1-2; TRBD1 matches 7 bases. The ends lost 3 bases at V and 4 bases at J; junction bases unmatched: 11. Germline V gene sequence: CDR1 MNHEY, CDR2 SVGAGI. CDR3 length: 16 residues.

The chain joins TRBV12-3 or TRBV12-4 to TRBJ2-4, with D tentatively TRBD1 (5 bases). This CDR3 is 17 amino acids long. Trimming left V 5 bases short and J 1 base short, with 18 bases between. The CDR3 sequence is CASSPKKGIEAKNIQYF. DNA of the CDR3: TGTGCCAGCAGTCCAAAGAAGGGGATTGAGGCCAAAAACATTCAGTACTTC.

This sequence joins TRBV7-2 and TRBJ2-4; 9 bases map to TRBD2. The germline V gene has CDR1 SGHTA and CDR2 FQGNSA. CDR3 length: 16 residues. V lost 2 bases and J lost 7; bases outside the gene matches: 9. CDR3 coding DNA: TGTGCCAGCAGCTTACTCCCTAGCGGGATCGGCAACATTCAGTACTTC. Translating it yields CASSLLPSGIGNIQYF.

This clonotype was observed a few times. This rearrangement joins TRBV28 to TRBJ2-2; D unresolved. The V gene's germline CDR1 is MDHEN and CDR2 SYDVKM. V gave up 6 bases and J gave up 1 base, with 12 bases separating them. The CDR3 is 15 residues long. The CDR3 nucleotides read TGTGCCAGCAGAGCCACGGCGAGGAACACCGGGGAGCTGTTTTTT. Its protein is CASRATARNTGELFF.

There are a few counts of this clonotype. This may be a read error: a much more frequent sequence differs by one nucleotide. This rearrangement joins TRBV4-1 to TRBJ1-2, with D perhaps matching TRBD1 (6 bases). CDR1 is MGHRA and CDR2 is YSYEKL in the germline V gene. CDR3 length equals 13 residues. The CDR3 DNA follows: TGCGCCAGCGGGAAATCGGGGGCTCGTGGCTGCACCTTC. Translated: CASGKSGARGCTF.

This clonotype has a handful of counts. V and J are TRBV28 and TRBJ1-2; D perhaps matches TRBD1 (6 bases). In germline, CDR1 is MDHEN, CDR2 SYDVKM. This CDR3 has 13 amino acids. The ends were cut back, 7 bases at V and 4 bases at J, with 13 bases in the middle. This CDR3 reads CASTSQGLYGYTF. In DNA, the CDR3 is TGTGCCAGCACCTCTCAGGGGCTCTATGGCTACACCTTC.

Comments on this clonotype: A much larger clonotype is one base distant, so this may be a read error. The chain uses TRBV28 and TRBJ1-2; no definite D call. The CDR3 is 15 residues long. The V end was cut by 10 bases, the J end by 4 bases, with 22 bases between. Germline CDR1 reads MDHEN; CDR2 reads SYDVKM. Here the CDR3 reads CATKKSWARAYGYTF. DNA for the CDR3: TGTGCCACCAAAAAGTCATGGGCGAGGGCCTATGGCTACACCTTC.

In DNA, the CDR3 is TGTGCCAGCAGCCCCTGGGAGGGGGAGACCACAGATACGCAGTATTTT. Residues: CASSPWEGETTDTQYF. The chain uses TRBV6-1 and TRBJ2-3, with D possibly matching TRBD2 (7 bases). CDR3 length: 16 amino acids. Looked up from germline, CDR1 is MNHNS and CDR2 is SASEGT. V lost 6 bases, J lost 2 bases, and 18 bases lay in between.

In its sample, this clonotype was seen many times. The chain is built from TRBV6-1 and TRBJ2-3, with D unclear. Trimming took off 5 bases at V and 4 bases at J, with 4 bases between the two ends. The CDR3 is made up of 11 amino acids. Germline CDR1 MNHNS, CDR2 SASEGT. CDR3 coding DNA: TGTGCCAGCAGTTTTGCAGATACGCAGTATTTT. It yields the protein CASSFADTQYF.

The rearrangement links TRBV15 to TRBJ1-2; D remains ambiguous. The length of the CDR3 is 15 residues. Germline V gene data show CDR1 as LNHNV and CDR2 as YYDKDF (reference sequence). Trimming stripped 0 bases from V and 0 bases from J, with 8 bases between. The CDR3 nucleotides are TGTGCCACCAGCAGAGATCAAAGAGCTAACTATGGCTACACCTTC. The encoded protein is CATSRDQRANYGYTF.

In regard to this clonotype: The junction does not match germline at one end; this may be a read error. The chain uses TRBV28 and TRBJ2-7, with D perhaps assigned TRBD1 or TRBD2 (5 bases each). The CDR3 runs 14 residues. Per the germline V gene, CDR1 is MDHEN and CDR2 is SYDVKM. The DNA of the CDR3 is TGTGCCCGCAGTTTGGTGAGGGGCACCTACGAGCAGTACTTC. Protein: CARSLVRGTYEQYF.

The chain uses TRBV24-1 and TRBJ2-5; 7 bases align to TRBD1. The junction had 9 bases not matched to a gene; V was cut back by 2 bases and J by 1 base. Looked up from germline, CDR1 is KGHDR and CDR2 is SFDVKD. This CDR3 is built from 17 residues. CDR3 loop: CATSDSRDRNRQETQYF. CDR3 DNA sequence: TGTGCCACCAGTGATTCCCGGGACAGAAACCGCCAAGAGACCCAGTACTTC.

The rearrangement joins TRBV4-3 to TRBJ2-7; 8 bases align to TRBD1. V was clipped by 1 base and J by 5 bases; unmatched bases: 10. The CDR3 has 16 amino acids. The germline gives CDR1 LGHNA, CDR2 YSLEER. The CDR3 is CASSQGFATGADEQYF. The CDR3 DNA reads as TGCGCCAGCAGCCAAGGTTTCGCGACAGGGGCCGACGAGCAGTACTTC.

This clonotype has just a few counts. This sequence joins TRBV4-3 and TRBJ1-6; perhaps TRBD1 as D (6 bases). The germline CDR1 and CDR2 sequences are LGHNA and YSLEER. Trimming removed 1 base at V and 6 bases at J, with 13 bases between. This CDR3 region has 16 residues. The CDR3 nucleotides read TGCGCCAGCAGCCAAGGCGTCTTACAGGGTAATTCACCCCTCCACTTT. Translating it yields CASSQGVLQGNSPLHF.

A word on this clonotype: This could be a read error, since a much larger clone is one nucleotide away. The chain recombines TRBV28 with TRBJ1-5; TRBD1 matches 11 bases. There are 17 residues in the CDR3. Germline assignment: CDR1 MDHEN and CDR2 SYDVKM. The V segment lost 9 bases and the J segment 5 bases; nucleotides outside the gene matches: 15. The CDR3: CARSLFSGQGADQPQHF. In DNA, the CDR3 is TGTGCCAGAAGTCTATTTTCTGGACAGGGGGCAGATCAGCCCCAGCATTTT.

In this sample, this clonotype turned up many times. This chain links TRBV28 with TRBJ2-5; D remains ambiguous. The CDR3 runs 14 residues. Germline values: CDR1 MDHEN, CDR2 SYDVKM. The V end was cut by 5 bases, the J end by 4 bases, with 14 bases between. CDR3 in amino acids: CASSPLDPGETQYF. CDR3 sequence (DNA): TGTGCCAGCAGTCCACTGGACCCGGGAGAGACCCAGTACTTC. The full variable domain, its missing parts supplied by reference TRBV28 and TRBJ2-5, is DVKVTQSSRYLVKRTGEKVFLECVQDMDHENMFWYRQDPGLGLRLIYFSYDVKMKEKGDIPEGYSVSREKKERFSLILESASTNQTSMYLCASSPLDPGETQYFGPGTRLLVL.

This clonotype was detected ten times or more. The rearrangement joins TRBV15 to TRBJ1-4; the D is unclear. The CDR3 loop spans 14 amino acids. Trimming stripped 0 bases from V and 8 bases from J, with 10 bases between. From germline, CDR1 is LNHNV and CDR2 YYDKDF (reference sequence). The DNA for the CDR3 is TGTGCCACCAGCAGAGATGGGAACGAGGAAAAACTGTTTTTT. It yields the protein CATSRDGNEEKLFF.